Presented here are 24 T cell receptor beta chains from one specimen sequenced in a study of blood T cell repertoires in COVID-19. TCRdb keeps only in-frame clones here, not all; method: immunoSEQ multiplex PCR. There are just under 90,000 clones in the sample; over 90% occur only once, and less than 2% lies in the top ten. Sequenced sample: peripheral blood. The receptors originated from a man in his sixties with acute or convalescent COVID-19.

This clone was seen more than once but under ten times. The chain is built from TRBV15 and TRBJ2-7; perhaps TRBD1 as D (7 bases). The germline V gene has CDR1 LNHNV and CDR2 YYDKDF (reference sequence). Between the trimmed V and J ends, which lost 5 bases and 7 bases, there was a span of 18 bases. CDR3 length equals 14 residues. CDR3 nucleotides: TGTGCCACCAGCGGAGGGACAGCACTTTGGGAGCAGTACTTC. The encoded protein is CATSGGTALWEQYF. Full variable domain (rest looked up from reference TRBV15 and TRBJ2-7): DAMVIQNPRYQVTQFGKPVTLSCSQTLNHNVMYWYQQKSSQAPKLLFHYYDKDFNNEADTPDNFQSRRPNTSFCFLDIRSPGLGDTAMYLCATSGGTALWEQYFGPGTRLTVT.

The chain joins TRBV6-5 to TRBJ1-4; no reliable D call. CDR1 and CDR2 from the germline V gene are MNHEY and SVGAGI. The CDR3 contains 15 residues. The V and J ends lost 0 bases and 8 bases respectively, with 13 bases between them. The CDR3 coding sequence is TGTGCCAGCAGTTACTCTAGAGGGATCGGAGAAAAACTGTTTTTT. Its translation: CASSYSRGIGEKLFF.

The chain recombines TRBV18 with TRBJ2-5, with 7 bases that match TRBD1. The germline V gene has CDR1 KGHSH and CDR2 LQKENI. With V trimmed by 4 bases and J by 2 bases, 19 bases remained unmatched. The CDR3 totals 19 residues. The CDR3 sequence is CASSRQPGTPLGQQETQYF. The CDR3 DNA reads TGTGCCAGCTCACGACAACCCGGAACTCCTTTGGGACAGCAAGAGACCCAGTACTTC.

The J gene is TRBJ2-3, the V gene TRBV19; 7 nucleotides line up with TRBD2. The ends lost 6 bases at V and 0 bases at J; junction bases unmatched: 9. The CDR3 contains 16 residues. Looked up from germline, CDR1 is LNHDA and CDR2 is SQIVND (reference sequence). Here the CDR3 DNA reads TGTGCCAGTAGCTACTCCCTAGCGGATAGCACAGATACGCAGTATTTT. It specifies CASSYSLADSTDTQYF.

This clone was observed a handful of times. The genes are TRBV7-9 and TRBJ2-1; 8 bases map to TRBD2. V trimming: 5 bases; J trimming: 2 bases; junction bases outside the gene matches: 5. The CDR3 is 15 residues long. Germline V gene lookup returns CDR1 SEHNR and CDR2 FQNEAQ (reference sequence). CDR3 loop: CASSPTSGTYNEQFF. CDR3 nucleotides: TGTGCCAGCAGCCCCACTAGCGGTACCTACAATGAGCAGTTCTTC.

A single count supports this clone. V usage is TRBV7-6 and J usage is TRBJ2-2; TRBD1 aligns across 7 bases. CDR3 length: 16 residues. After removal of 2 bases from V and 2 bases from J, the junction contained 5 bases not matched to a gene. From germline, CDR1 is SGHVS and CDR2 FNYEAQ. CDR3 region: CASSLIRGGNTGELFF. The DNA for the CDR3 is TGTGCCAGCAGCTTAATTAGAGGGGGCAACACCGGGGAGCTGTTTTTT.

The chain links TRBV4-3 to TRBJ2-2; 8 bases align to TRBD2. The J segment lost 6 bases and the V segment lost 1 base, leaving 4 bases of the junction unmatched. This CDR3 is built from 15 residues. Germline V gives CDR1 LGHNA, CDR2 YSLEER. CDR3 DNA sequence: TGCGCCAGCAGCCAAGGAGCGGGAGAGGCCGGGGAGCTGTTTTTT. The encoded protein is CASSQGAGEAGELFF.

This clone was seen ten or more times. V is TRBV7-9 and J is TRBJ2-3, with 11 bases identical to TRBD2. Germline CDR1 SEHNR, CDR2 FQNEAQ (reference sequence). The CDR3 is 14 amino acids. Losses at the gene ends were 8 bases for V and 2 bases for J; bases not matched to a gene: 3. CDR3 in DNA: TGTGCCAGCGGGACTAGCGGAAACACAGATACGCAGTATTTT. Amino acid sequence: CASGTSGNTDTQYF.

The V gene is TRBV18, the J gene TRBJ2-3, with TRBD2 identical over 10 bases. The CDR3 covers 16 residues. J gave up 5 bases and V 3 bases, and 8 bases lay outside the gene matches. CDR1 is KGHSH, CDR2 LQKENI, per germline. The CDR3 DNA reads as TGTGCCAGCTCACCTCTCTCTAGCGGGAGTCAAGATACGCAGTATTTT. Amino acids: CASSPLSSGSQDTQYF.

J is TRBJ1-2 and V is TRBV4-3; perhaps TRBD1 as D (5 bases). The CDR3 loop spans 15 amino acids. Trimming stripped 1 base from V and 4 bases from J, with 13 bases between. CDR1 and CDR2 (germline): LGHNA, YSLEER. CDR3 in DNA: TGCGCCAGCAGCCAAGGCCCCGCAGGGATCTATGGCTACACCTTC. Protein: CASSQGPAGIYGYTF.

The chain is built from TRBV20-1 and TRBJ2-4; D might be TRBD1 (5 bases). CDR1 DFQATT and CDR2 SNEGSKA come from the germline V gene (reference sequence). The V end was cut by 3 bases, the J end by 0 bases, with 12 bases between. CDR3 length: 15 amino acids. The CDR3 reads CSASSGHLAKNIQYF. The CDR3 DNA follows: TGCAGTGCTAGTTCAGGGCATCTAGCCAAAAACATTCAGTACTTC.

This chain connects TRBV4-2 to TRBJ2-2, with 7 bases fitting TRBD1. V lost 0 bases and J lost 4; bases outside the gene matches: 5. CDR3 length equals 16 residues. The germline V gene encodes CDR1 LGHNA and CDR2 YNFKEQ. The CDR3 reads CASSQDRQGVTGELFF. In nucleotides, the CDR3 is TGTGCCAGCAGCCAAGATAGGCAGGGGGTCACCGGGGAGCTGTTTTTT.

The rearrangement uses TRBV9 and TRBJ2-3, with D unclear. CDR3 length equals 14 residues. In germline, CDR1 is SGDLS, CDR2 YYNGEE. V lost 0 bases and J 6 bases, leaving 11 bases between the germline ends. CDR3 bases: TGTGCCAGCAGCGTAGCGTGGGCCAGGGATACGCAGTATTTT. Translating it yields CASSVAWARDTQYF.

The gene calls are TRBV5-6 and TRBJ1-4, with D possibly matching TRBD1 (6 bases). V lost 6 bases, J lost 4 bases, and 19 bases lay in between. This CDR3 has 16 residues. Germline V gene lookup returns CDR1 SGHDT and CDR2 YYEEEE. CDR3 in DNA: TGTGCCAGCATTTGTCAGATACAGGGTTTTAATGAAAAACTGTTTTTT. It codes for CASICQIQGFNEKLFF.

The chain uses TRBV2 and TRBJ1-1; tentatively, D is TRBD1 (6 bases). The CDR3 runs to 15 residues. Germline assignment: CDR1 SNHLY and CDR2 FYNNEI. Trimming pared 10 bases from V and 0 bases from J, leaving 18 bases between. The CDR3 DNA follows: TGTGCCACTTGGCAGGGGCTAGTTATGAACACTGAAGCTTTCTTT. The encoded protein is CATWQGLVMNTEAFF.

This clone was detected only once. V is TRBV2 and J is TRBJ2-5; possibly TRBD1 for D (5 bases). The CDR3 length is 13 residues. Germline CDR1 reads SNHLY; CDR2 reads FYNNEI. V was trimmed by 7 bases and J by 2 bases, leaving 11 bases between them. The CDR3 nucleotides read TGTGCCAGCACCGGTAACAGGCAAGAGACCCAGTACTTC. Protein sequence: CASTGNRQETQYF.

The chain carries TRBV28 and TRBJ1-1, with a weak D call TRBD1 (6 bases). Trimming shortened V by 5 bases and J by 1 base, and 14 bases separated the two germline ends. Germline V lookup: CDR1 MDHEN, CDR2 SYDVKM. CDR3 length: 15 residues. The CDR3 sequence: CASSLTGHRNTEAFF. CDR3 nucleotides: TGTGCCAGCAGTCTTACGGGACACAGGAACACTGAAGCTTTCTTT.

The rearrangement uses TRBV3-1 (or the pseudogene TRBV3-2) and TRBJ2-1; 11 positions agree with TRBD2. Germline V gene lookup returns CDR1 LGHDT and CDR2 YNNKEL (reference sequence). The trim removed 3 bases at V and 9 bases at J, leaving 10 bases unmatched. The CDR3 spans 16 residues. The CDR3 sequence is CASSHLNPGTSGEQFF. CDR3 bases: TGTGCCAGCAGCCACCTGAACCCCGGGACTAGCGGTGAGCAGTTCTTC.

As DNA, the CDR3 is TGTGCCAGTGGGGTAGCGGGAGGTCCAGATACGCAGTATTTT. Protein sequence: CASGVAGGPDTQYF. The rearrangement uses TRBV27 and TRBJ2-3, with 10 bases lining up with TRBD2. The CDR3 sequence is 14 residues long. With V trimmed by 9 bases and J by 4 bases, 7 bases remained unmatched. Per germline, CDR1 MNHEY and CDR2 SMNVEV (reference sequence).

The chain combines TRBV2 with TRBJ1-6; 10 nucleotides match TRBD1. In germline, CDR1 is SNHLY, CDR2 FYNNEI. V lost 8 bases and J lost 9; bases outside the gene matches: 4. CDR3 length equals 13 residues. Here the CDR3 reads CASGQGDSSPLHF. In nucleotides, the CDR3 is TGTGCCAGCGGACAGGGGGATAGTTCACCCCTCCACTTT.

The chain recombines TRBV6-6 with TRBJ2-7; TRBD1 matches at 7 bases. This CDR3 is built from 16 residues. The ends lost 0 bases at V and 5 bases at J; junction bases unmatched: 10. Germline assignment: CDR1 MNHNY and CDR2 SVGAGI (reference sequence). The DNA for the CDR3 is TGTGCCAGCAGTTACTCGATGCCAGGGGGAGTCCACGAGCAGTACTTC. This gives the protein CASSYSMPGGVHEQYF.

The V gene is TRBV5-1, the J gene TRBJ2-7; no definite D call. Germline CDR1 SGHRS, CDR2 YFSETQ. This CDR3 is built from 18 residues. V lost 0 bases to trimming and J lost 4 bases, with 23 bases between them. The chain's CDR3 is CASSLDPQRTFAAYEQYF. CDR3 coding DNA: TGCGCCAGCAGCTTGGATCCCCAGCGTACGTTTGCCGCATACGAGCAGTACTTC.

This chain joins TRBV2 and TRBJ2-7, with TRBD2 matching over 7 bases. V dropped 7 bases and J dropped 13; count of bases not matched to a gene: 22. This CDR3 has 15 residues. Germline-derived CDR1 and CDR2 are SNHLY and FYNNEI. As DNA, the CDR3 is TGTGCCAGCAAGGGGAATGCGGGAGAGCCTAAGCGCGACTACTTC. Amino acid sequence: CASKGNAGEPKRDYF. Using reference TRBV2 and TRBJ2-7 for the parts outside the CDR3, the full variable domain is EPEVTQTPSHQVTQMGQEVILRCVPISNHLYFYWYRQILGQKVEFLVSFYNNEISEKSEIFDDQFSVERPDGSNFTLKIRSTKLEDSAMYFCASKGNAGEPKRDYFGPGTRLTVT.

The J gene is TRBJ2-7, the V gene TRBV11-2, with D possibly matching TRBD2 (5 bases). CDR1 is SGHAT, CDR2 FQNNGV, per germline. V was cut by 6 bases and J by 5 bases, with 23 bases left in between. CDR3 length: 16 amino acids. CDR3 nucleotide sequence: TGTGCCAGCAGACCCGTGGGAGTAGGATGGGAAAACGAGCAGTACTTC. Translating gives CASRPVGVGWENEQYF.